The sequence of this T cell receptor (beta chain) was determined in a study of vaccination and CD4 T cells after COVID-19. Notes on this clonotype: The antigen remains unidentified.

Sample time point: late sampling 161 to 241 days after vaccination in three convalescent patients. Described treatment: approximately nine-day PBMC culture with coronavirus spike peptide pools or control peptides (ViraFEST assay). Deletions cut 2 bases from V and 2 bases from J, with 2 bases between. CDR1 and CDR2 (germline): SGHNT, YENEEA. The CDR3 consists of 12 residues. Cultured CD4+ T-cell DNA underwent Oncomine TCR Beta short-read sequencing. TCRdb analysed the PCR reads with MiXCR anew, one entry per CDR3 protein. The data show about 17,000 distinct CDR3 sequences, about 52% seen once. Study-wide findings and caveats: Going from 21 to 38, median SARS-CoV-2-reactive clonotypes did not rise significantly. Researchers report that a median approximately 86% of reactive clones in convalescent patients surfaced only post-vaccination.

The input for sequencing was CD4+ T cells from blood, cultured in vitro, taken about 7 months after SARS-CoV-2 vaccination. This receptor was obtained from a human donor who had recovered from COVID-19. J is TRBJ2-3 and V is TRBV11-3; no firm D call. The CDR3 region is CASSLNTDTQYF. The CDR3 bases are TGTGCCAGCAGCTTAAACACAGATACGCAGTATTTT.